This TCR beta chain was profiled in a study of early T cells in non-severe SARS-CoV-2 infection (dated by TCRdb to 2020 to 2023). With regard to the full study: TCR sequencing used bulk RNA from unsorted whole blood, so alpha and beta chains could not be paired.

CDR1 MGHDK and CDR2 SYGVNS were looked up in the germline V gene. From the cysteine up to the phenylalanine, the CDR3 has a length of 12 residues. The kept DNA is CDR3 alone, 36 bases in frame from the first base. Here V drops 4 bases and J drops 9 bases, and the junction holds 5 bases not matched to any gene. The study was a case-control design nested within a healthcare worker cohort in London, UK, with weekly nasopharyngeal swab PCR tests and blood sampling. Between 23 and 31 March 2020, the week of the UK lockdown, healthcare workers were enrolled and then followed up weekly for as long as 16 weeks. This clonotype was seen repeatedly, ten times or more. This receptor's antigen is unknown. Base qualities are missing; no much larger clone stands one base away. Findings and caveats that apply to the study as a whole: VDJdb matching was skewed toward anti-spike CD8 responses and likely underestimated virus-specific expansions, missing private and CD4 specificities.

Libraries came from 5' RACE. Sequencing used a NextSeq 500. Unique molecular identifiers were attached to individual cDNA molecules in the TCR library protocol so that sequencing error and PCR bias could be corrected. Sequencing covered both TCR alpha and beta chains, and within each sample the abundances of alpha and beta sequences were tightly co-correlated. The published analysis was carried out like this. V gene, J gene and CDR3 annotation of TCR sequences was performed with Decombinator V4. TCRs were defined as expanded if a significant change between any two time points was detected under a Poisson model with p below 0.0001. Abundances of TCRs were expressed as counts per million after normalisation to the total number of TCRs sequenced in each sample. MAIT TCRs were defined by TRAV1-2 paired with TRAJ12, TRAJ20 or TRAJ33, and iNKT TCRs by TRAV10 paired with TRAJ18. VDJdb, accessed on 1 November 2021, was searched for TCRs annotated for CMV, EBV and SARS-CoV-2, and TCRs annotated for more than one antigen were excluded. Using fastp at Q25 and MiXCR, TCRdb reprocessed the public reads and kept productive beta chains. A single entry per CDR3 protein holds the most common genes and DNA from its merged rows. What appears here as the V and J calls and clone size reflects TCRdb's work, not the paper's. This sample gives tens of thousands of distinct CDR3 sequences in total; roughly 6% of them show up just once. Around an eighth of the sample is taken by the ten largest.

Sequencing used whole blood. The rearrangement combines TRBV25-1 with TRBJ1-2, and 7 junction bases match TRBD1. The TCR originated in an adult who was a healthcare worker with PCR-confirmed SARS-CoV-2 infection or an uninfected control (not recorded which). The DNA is TGTGCCAGCAGTGTGGACAGGCGGAGCTACACCTTC. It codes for CASSVDRRSYTF.